This note documents a single T cell receptor (beta chain) sequence. Its antigen is not identified. The sample originates from a study of OX40 agonist ivuxolimab in advanced cancers. As for the study in general: Six ivuxolimab dose levels, 0.01 to 10 mg/kg, were given intravenously every 2 weeks.

Some clones are missing from TCRdb's copy, which holds only in-frame ones; the method was immunoSEQ multiplex PCR. The sample has tens of thousands of clones, 87% seen once. The germline CDR1 and CDR2 sequences are MGHDK and SYGVNS. The CDR3 totals 15 residues. Trimming removed 9 bases from V and 5 bases from J, with 22 bases in between. Study observations and caveats: With doses of 0.1-3.0 mg/kg, partial responders showed among the lowest clonal expansion.

This TCR was sampled from an adult with an advanced solid tumor such as melanoma, head and neck, liver or kidney cancer. The V call is TRBV25-1, the J call TRBJ1-2; tentatively, D is TRBD1 (5 bases). Sequenced material: CD4+ or CD8+ T cells sorted from blood, taken in a trial of the OX40 agonist ivuxolimab. The CDR3 protein is CASAPGQREGYGYTF. The CDR3 bases are TGTGCCAGTGCTCCTGGGCAGCGAGAGGGGTATGGCTACACCTTC.